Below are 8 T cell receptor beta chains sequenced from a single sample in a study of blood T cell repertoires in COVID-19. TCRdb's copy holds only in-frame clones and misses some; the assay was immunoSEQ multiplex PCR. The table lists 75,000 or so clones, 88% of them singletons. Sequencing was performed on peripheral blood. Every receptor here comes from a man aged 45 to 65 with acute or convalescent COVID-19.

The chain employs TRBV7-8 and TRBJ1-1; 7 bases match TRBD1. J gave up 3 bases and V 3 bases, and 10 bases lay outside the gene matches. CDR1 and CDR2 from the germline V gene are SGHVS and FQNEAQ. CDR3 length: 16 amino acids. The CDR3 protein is CASSFRPRDSYTEAFF. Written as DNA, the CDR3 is TGTGCCAGCAGCTTTAGACCCCGGGACAGCTACACTGAAGCTTTCTTT.

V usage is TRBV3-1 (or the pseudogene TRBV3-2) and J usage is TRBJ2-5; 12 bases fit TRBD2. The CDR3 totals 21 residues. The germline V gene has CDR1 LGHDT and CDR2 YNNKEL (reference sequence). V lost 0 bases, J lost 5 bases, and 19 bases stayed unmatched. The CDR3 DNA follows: TGTGCCAGCAGCCAAGATCTAAGGGGTCGGCTAGCGGGGGGGCGGCGGGAGACCCAGTACTTC. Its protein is CASSQDLRGRLAGGRRETQYF.

CDR3 sequence (DNA): TGTGCCAGCAGCTTAGGGGCAGGGCCAACAGATACGCAGTATTTT. Amino acid sequence: CASSLGAGPTDTQYF. The genes are TRBV11-3 and TRBJ2-3; possible D gene TRBD1, 5 bases. V lost 1 base and J lost 3, with 11 bases in between. The CDR3 totals 15 residues. Germline-derived CDR1 and CDR2 are SGHNT and YENEEA. The whole variable domain, remainder taken from reference TRBV11-3 and TRBJ2-3, is EAGVVQSPRYKIIEKKQPVAFWCNPISGHNTLYWYLQNLGQGPELLIRYENEEAVDDSQLPKDRFSAERLKGVDSTLKIQPAELGDSAVYLCASSLGAGPTDTQYFGPGTRLTVL.

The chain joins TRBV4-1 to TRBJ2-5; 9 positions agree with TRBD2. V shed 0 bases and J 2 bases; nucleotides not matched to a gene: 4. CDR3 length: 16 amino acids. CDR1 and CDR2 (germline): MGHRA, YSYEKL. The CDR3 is CASSQDASGGQETQYF. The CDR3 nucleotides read TGCGCCAGCAGCCAAGATGCCAGCGGGGGGCAAGAGACCCAGTACTTC.

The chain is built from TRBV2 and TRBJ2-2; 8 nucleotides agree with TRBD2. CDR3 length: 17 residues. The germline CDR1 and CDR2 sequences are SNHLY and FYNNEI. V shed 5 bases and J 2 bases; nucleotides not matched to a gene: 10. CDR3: CASSPGLGAFNTGELFF. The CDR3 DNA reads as TGTGCCAGCAGTCCGGGACTAGGTGCATTCAACACCGGGGAGCTGTTTTTT.

Here the CDR3 DNA reads TGCGCCAGCAGTTTCGGACTGTATAGCACAGATACGCAGTATTTT. Encoded protein: CASSFGLYSTDTQYF. The chain carries TRBV10-1 and TRBJ2-3; a weak D match, TRBD2 (5 bases). CDR1 is WNHNN and CDR2 is SYGVQD in the germline V gene (reference sequence). Deletions cut 5 bases from V and 0 bases from J, with 12 bases between. The CDR3 spans 15 residues.

The CDR3 bases are TGTGCCAGCAGCTTACTAGCGGGGGAAGAGACCCAGTACTTC. Protein sequence: CASSLLAGEETQYF. The chain couples TRBV5-6 to TRBJ2-5; TRBD2 matches 11 bases. The ends lost 2 bases at V and 3 bases at J; junction bases unmatched: 0. From germline, CDR1 is SGHDT and CDR2 YYEEEE. This CDR3 region has 14 residues.

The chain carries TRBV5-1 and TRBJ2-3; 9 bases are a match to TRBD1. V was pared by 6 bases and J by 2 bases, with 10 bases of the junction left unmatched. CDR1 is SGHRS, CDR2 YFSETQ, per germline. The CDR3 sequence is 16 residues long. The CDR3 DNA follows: TGCGCCAGCACCCTAACCGGGACAGGGCCCACAGATACGCAGTATTTT. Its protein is CASTLTGTGPTDTQYF.